This record covers a single T cell receptor (beta chain). This clonotype was counted a few times. It lacks a known antigen. Base quality data are lacking; no much larger clone is found one base away. The study deep-sequenced TCR repertoires of sorted CD4+ and CD8+ blood T cells from severe aplastic anemia patients and healthy subjects. Ficoll-Paque density gradient centrifugation was used to isolate peripheral blood mononuclear cells. Before DNA extraction, CD4+ and CD8+ T cells were sorted with FACS or magnetic beads. Including the terminal cysteine and phenylalanine, the CDR3 comprises 13 residues. The read is trimmed to its CDR3 DNA, 39 bases read in frame from base 1. Looking up the germline V gene yields CDR1 SGHRS and CDR2 YFSETQ. V lost 4 bases and J lost 7 bases; the stretch between them is 15 bases long. The sample belongs to a study of CD8+CD57+ T cells in acquired aplastic anemia (dated 2018 in TCRdb). About the investigation overall: On average, sorted CD4+ and CD8+ cells yielded 3.2 ug of extracted DNA, with a range of roughly 0.18 to 30 ug. Mean read counts for healthy donor samples were approximately 10 million for CD4+ cells and around 11 million for CD8+ cells.

Genomic DNA was used as template for profiling of TCR beta VDJ combinations and CDR3 sequences. An Illumina HiSeq 2000 was the platform used for TCR repertoire sequencing. On the study's bioinformatics: TRBV/TRBJ rearrangement plots, CDR3 size and DJ length profiles, and Simpson's diversity index were used to evaluate the repertoires. The most abundant DNA sequence in the deep sequencing data was defined as the immunodominant clone. CDR3 amino acid sequences were screened for sharing across subjects and were compared with published repertoires and the VDJdb database. Using fastp trimming at Q25 and MiXCR clonotype assembly, TCRdb reanalyzed the public sequencing data and kept in-frame beta chains. Merged by CDR3 protein, the rows form single entries marked with the most common genes and DNA. These V and J calls originate from TCRdb's pipeline instead of the authors' own analysis. This sample has some 200,000 distinct CDR3 sequences in its table, and around 60% of those were observed once. About 29% of the sample goes to the ten largest clones.

What the work shows at the level of the full study, not this receptor alone: Over 25 CD8+ CDR3 sequences were found in both patients and controls but appeared to be highly expressed in patients and within the immunodominant clones of the patients. CD8+ Simpson's diversity did not differ significantly between patients and healthy controls (P=0.060).

The sample was sorted CD4+, CD8+, or CD8+CD57+ T cells (not recorded which) from PBMCs. This clonotype was obtained from a human donor in good health. The chain employs TRBV5-1 and TRBJ2-7, with an unclear D gene assignment. The CDR3: CASSLTELREQYF. In nucleotide form, the sequence is TGCGCCAGCAGCCTGACGGAGCTCAGGGAGCAGTACTTC.